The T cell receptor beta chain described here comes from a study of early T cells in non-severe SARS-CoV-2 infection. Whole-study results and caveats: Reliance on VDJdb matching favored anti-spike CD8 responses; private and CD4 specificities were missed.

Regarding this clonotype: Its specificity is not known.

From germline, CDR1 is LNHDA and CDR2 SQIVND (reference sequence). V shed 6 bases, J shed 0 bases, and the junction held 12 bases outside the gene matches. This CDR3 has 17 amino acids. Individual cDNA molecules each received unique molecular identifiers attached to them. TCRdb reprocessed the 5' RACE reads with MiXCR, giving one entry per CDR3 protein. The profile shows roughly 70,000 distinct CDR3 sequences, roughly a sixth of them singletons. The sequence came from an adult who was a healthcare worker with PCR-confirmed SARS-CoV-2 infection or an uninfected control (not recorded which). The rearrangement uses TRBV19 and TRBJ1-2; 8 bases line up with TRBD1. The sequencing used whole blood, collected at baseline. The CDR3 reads CASRPKTGATANYGYTF. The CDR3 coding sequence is TGTGCCAGTAGGCCTAAGACAGGGGCGACAGCTAACTATGGCTACACCTTC.